This TCR beta chain comes out of a study of human T cells and chemical hapten exposure. As to time point: pre-sensitization, week 0. Specified treatment: therapeutic diphenylcyclopropenone sensitization with weekly scalp DPC. General observations from the study: Among expanded TCRs, significantly more large CDR3 similarity clusters formed than among controls. TCRs above 1 in 1000 frequency stayed constant with DPC sensitization.

TCRdb re-called the RACE reads with MiXCR, one entry per CDR3 protein. The profile shows approximately 52,000 distinct CDR3 sequences, approximately 9.8% of them singletons. This clonotype was counted a few times. The antigen remains undetermined. The germline gives CDR1 KGHSH, CDR2 LQKENI. Trimming took 3 bases from V and 1 from J, leaving 18 bases between them. This CDR3 comprises 17 residues. This TCR was sampled from a woman aged 40 to 50 with alopecia areata. Some clones in this sample may be carry-over from other donors' samples. The sequenced sample was whole blood, obtained in connection with sensitization to the hapten diphenylcyclopropenone (DPC). This rearrangement joins TRBV18 to TRBJ2-5; D may be TRBD1 (5 bases). CDR3: CASSPDDWTPLQETQYF. The CDR3 nucleotides read TGTGCCAGCTCACCCGACGACTGGACACCCCTCCAAGAGACCCAGTACTTC.